Presented here are 21 T cell receptor beta chains from one specimen sequenced in a study of blood T cells in healthy people across ages. A second PCR of about 7 to 11 cycles used a sample-barcoded 5' primer and a J-beta primer mix. Via MiXCR, TCRdb re-called the 5' RACE reads, giving one row per CDR3 protein. The top ten clones hold approximately 23% of a sample with roughly 800,000 distinct CDR3 sequences, more than 45% of them seen once. Specimen: blood. The receptor set was obtained from a man under 40 in good health.

CDR3 sequence reads: CATSREGRVNSPLHF. The DNA of the CDR3 is TGTGCCACCAGCAGGGAGGGCCGGGTTAATTCACCCCTCCACTTT. The V call is TRBV15, the J call TRBJ1-6; D unresolved. This CDR3 region has 15 residues. The germline V and J ends were trimmed by 3 bases and 6 bases, with 12 bases remaining between them. Germline-derived CDR1 and CDR2 are LNHNV and YYDKDF (reference sequence).

J is TRBJ2-3 and V is TRBV7-2, with TRBD2 matching over 14 bases. Germline V gives CDR1 SGHTA, CDR2 FQGNSA. The CDR3 spans 16 residues. V lost 6 bases, J lost 5 bases, and 7 bases stayed unmatched. The CDR3 reads CASRRGLAGAKDTQYF. The CDR3, as DNA: TGTGCCAGCAGACGGGGACTAGCGGGAGCAAAAGATACGCAGTATTTT.

The V gene is TRBV27, the J gene TRBJ2-1; the match to TRBD2 covers 11 bases. V trimming: 6 bases; J trimming: 8 bases; junction bases outside the gene matches: 12. This CDR3 comprises 16 residues. Germline CDR1 is MNHEY and CDR2 is SMNVEV (reference sequence). CDR3 coding DNA: TGTGCCAGCAGCCTATTTAGCGGGAGGGCCGGGTATGAGCAGTTCTTC. Translating gives CASSLFSGRAGYEQFF.

Comments on this clonotype: This clone may be a read error of a much larger clone one base away. This chain links TRBV5-6 with TRBJ2-5; D may correspond to TRBD1 or TRBD2 (5 bases each). The end of the DNA aligns better with TRBJ2-7, so the J call may be wrong. The CDR3 totals 14 residues. Germline lookup yields CDR1 SGHDT and CDR2 YYEEEE. CDR3 nucleotides: TGTGCCAGCAGCTTGGATTCCGGGACCCGCGAGCAGTACTTC. Amino acids: CASSLDSGTREQYF.

This chain links TRBV12-3 or TRBV12-4 with TRBJ2-1; possibly TRBD1 or TRBD2 for D (5 bases each). There are 14 residues in the CDR3. Trimming took 1 base from V and 10 from J, leaving 14 bases between them. CDR3 bases: TGTGCCAGCAGTTTAGGTCCGGGGCCCGGGGAGCAGTTCTTC. This encodes CASSLGPGPGEQFF.

The chain carries TRBV7-9 and TRBJ1-2; D ambiguous. There are 12 residues in the CDR3. Deletions cut 1 base from V and 8 bases from J, with 8 bases between. CDR1 is SEHNR, CDR2 FQNEAQ, per germline (reference sequence). This CDR3 is CASSLEVIGYTF. CDR3 DNA sequence: TGTGCCAGCAGCTTAGAGGTGATCGGCTACACCTTC.

The chain joins TRBV20-1 to TRBJ2-3, with 7 bases identical to TRBD2. Germline trimming cut 0 bases from V and 2 bases from J; bases unmatched to any gene: 5. Germline-derived CDR1 and CDR2 are DFQATT and SNEGSKA (reference sequence). The CDR3 length is 15 residues. In DNA, the CDR3 is TGCAGTGCTAGAGACGGAGCGGGAATCACAGATACGCAGTATTTT. Its translation is CSARDGAGITDTQYF.

This clonotype turned up a few times. The chain recombines TRBV4-1 with TRBJ2-5; D is perhaps TRBD2 (6 bases). TRBJ2-7 explains the end of the DNA better; the J call may be wrong. CDR3 length: 15 residues. Germline loops: CDR1 MGHRA, CDR2 YSYEKL. CDR3 bases: TGCGCCAGCAGCCAAGCCTCGGGGGAATACTACGAGCAGTACTTC. Residues: CASSQASGEYYEQYF.

This chain joins TRBV20-1 and TRBJ2-1; D is possibly TRBD2 (6 bases). Per the germline V gene, CDR1 is DFQATT and CDR2 is SNEGSKA (reference sequence). V lost 4 bases and J 0 bases, leaving 13 bases between the germline ends. This CDR3 comprises 15 residues. Here the CDR3 DNA reads TGCAGTGCTATAGGAGGGGAGAACTCCTACAATGAGCAGTTCTTC. Its translation is CSAIGGENSYNEQFF.

This clonotype was detected a few times. CDR3 nucleotide sequence: TGTGCCAGCAGTAATACCGGGACTAACACCTACGAGCAGTACTTC. It is translated as CASSNTGTNTYEQYF. The chain links TRBV12-3 or TRBV12-4 to TRBJ2-7; 7 bases are shared with TRBD2. This CDR3 is built from 15 residues. V lost 5 bases and J lost 2; bases outside the gene matches: 9.

The chain has TRBV7-2 and TRBJ2-1, with 7 bases matching TRBD2. Germline values: CDR1 SGHTA, CDR2 FQGNSA. This CDR3 spans 17 amino acids. Germline trimming cut 5 bases from V and 4 bases from J; bases unmatched to any gene: 14. CDR3 DNA: TGTGCCAGCAGCATACTGCGGGAGTTCGGGGCGTACAATGAGCAGTTCTTC. Its protein is CASSILREFGAYNEQFF.

The chain employs TRBV3-1 and TRBJ1-4, with D hard to call. The CDR3 is 15 amino acids. V was cut by 4 bases and J by 5 bases, with 14 bases left in between. Germline-derived CDR1 and CDR2 are LGHDT and YNNKEL (reference sequence). CDR3 nucleotides: TGTGCCAGCAGCCCCCCGGATGGAGGGAATGAAAAACTGTTTTTT. As protein: CASSPPDGGNEKLFF.

This clonotype appeared a few times. The chain has TRBV20-1 and TRBJ2-1, with D perhaps TRBD1 (5 bases). Germline loops: CDR1 DFQATT, CDR2 SNEGSKA (reference sequence). V shed 3 bases and J shed 5 bases, with 11 bases lying between them. CDR3 length: 13 amino acids. CDR3 DNA sequence: TGCAGTGCTAGTCGGCAAGGGGACAATGAGCAGTTCTTC. This sequence encodes CSASRQGDNEQFF.

The sample holds a few counts of this clonotype. This chain connects TRBV29-1 to TRBJ2-3; 8 bases agree with TRBD1. The CDR3 runs 15 residues. In germline, CDR1 is SQVTM, CDR2 ANQGSEA. Unmatched junction bases numbered 9, after V lost 7 bases and J lost 0 bases. CDR3 in amino acids: CSGRETGASTDTQYF. The CDR3 DNA reads as TGCAGCGGCCGCGAGACAGGGGCTAGCACAGATACGCAGTATTTT.

The genes are TRBV20-1 and TRBJ1-2; the D is unclear. The germline V gene encodes CDR1 DFQATT and CDR2 SNEGSKA (reference sequence). V lost 3 bases to trimming and J lost 5 bases, with 10 bases between them. The CDR3 is 12 residues long. CDR3: CSASRPEYGYTF. CDR3 nucleotides: TGCAGTGCTAGCAGGCCAGAGTATGGCTACACCTTC.

Comment on this clonotype: A far larger clone is off by one base, so a read error is likely. The chain carries TRBV7-2 and TRBJ2-1; tentatively, D is TRBD2 (5 bases). Trimming cost V 5 bases and J 13 bases, with 18 bases left between them. The CDR3 has 13 residues. Germline V gene data show CDR1 as SGHTA and CDR2 as FQGNSA. The CDR3: CASSPRAGETQFF. The CDR3 nucleotides are TGTGCCAGCAGCCCTAGGGCTGGGGAGACCCAGTTCTTC.

The V call is TRBV20-1, the J call TRBJ2-7; unclear D gene. CDR1 is DFQATT and CDR2 is SNEGSKA in the germline V gene (reference sequence). Between the trimmed V and J ends, which lost 3 bases and 1 base, there was a span of 7 bases. This CDR3 comprises 12 residues. The CDR3 bases are TGCAGTGCTAGGCCGAATTCCTACGAGCAGTACTTC. This sequence encodes CSARPNSYEQYF.

This clonotype was detected only a few times. The V and J genes are TRBV20-1 and TRBJ2-1, with TRBD1 matching over 8 bases. V was clipped by 3 bases and J by 5 bases; unmatched bases: 15. Germline-derived CDR1 and CDR2 are DFQATT and SNEGSKA (reference sequence). The CDR3 is 17 residues long. Written as DNA, the CDR3 is TGCAGTGCTAGCAACAGGGGGACCTTAGCACCCGACAATGAGCAGTTCTTC. Translated, it gives CSASNRGTLAPDNEQFF.

The chain employs TRBV11-1 and TRBJ1-2; D unresolved. Germline loops: CDR1 SGHAT, CDR2 FQDESV (reference sequence). The CDR3 spans 14 residues. The ends were cut back, 1 base at V and 5 bases at J, with 11 bases in the middle. CDR3 coding DNA: TGTGCCAGCAGCTTAGAGGTGGGCGAGTATGGCTACACCTTC. Encoded protein: CASSLEVGEYGYTF. The variable domain in full, with the rest retrieved from reference TRBV11-1 and TRBJ1-2, is EAEVAQSPRYKITEKSQAVAFWCDPISGHATLYWYRQILGQGPELLVQFQDESVVDDSQLPKDRFSAERLKGVDSTLKIQPAELGDSAMYLCASSLEVGEYGYTFGSGTRLTVV.

The chain is built from TRBV28 and TRBJ1-1; the D gene is possibly TRBD1 (5 bases). V lost 1 base and J lost 3, with 9 bases in between. Germline V gene data show CDR1 as MDHEN and CDR2 as SYDVKM. There are 14 residues in the CDR3. CDR3 sequence (DNA): TGTGCCAGCAGTTTATTACGAGGGGACACTGAAGCTTTCTTT. Its protein is CASSLLRGDTEAFF. The full variable domain, rest sourced from reference TRBV28 and TRBJ1-1, is DVKVTQSSRYLVKRTGEKVFLECVQDMDHENMFWYRQDPGLGLRLIYFSYDVKMKEKGDIPEGYSVSREKKERFSLILESASTNQTSMYLCASSLLRGDTEAFFGQGTRLTVV.

V usage is TRBV3-1 and J usage is TRBJ1-1; D is possibly TRBD1 (5 bases). V was pared by 3 bases and J by 0 bases, with 8 bases between. CDR1 and CDR2 from the germline V gene are LGHDT and YNNKEL (reference sequence). This CDR3 has 14 amino acids. In DNA form, the CDR3 reads TGTGCCAGCAGCCAGGGACGTATGAACACTGAAGCTTTCTTT. Translating gives CASSQGRMNTEAFF. The entire variable domain, with the rest obtained from reference TRBV3-1 and TRBJ1-1, is as follows: DTAVSQTPKYLVTQMGNDKSIKCEQNLGHDTMYWYKQDSKKFLKIMFSYNNKELIINETVPNRFSPKSPDKAHLNLHINSLELGDSAVYFCASSQGRMNTEAFFGQGTRLTVV.